The 20 T cell receptor beta chains below come from one sample, sequenced in a study of blood T cell repertoires in COVID-19. TCRdb keeps only in-frame clones here, not all; method: immunoSEQ multiplex PCR. There are roughly 30,000 clones in the sample; approximately 84% occur only once, and roughly 9.8% lies in the top ten. Sequencing was done on a sample of peripheral blood. The receptors shown here come from a man aged 80 or over with active COVID-19.

J is TRBJ1-2 and V is TRBV14, with 10 bases lining up with TRBD1. The germline CDR1 and CDR2 sequences are SGHDN and FVKESK. The J segment lost 6 bases and the V segment lost 4 bases, leaving 5 bases of the junction unmatched. The CDR3 spans 14 residues. The CDR3 sequence: CASSRTGTGDGYTF. CDR3 coding DNA: TGTGCCAGCAGCCGTACCGGGACAGGGGATGGCTACACCTTC.

The genes are TRBV20-1 and TRBJ1-1, with TRBD1 matching 12 bases. V lost 3 bases to trimming and J lost 5 bases; unmatched junction nucleotides: 4. The CDR3 length is 14 residues. From germline, CDR1 is DFQATT and CDR2 SNEGSKA (reference sequence). CDR3: CSASRDRGLTEAFF. The CDR3 DNA reads TGCAGTGCTAGTAGGGACAGGGGGCTTACTGAAGCTTTCTTT.

This clone came up once. The gene calls are TRBV6-5 and TRBJ1-6, with unresolved D. CDR1 and CDR2 from the germline V gene are MNHEY and SVGAGI. The CDR3 loop spans 15 amino acids. The V gene lost 5 bases and the J gene lost 0 bases, with 8 bases spanning the gap. The CDR3 here is CASSPQSSYNSPLHF. The CDR3 DNA follows: TGTGCCAGCAGTCCACAGAGCTCCTATAATTCACCCCTCCACTTT.

This chain uses TRBV9 with TRBJ2-5, with 10 nucleotides matching TRBD2. Germline V gives CDR1 SGDLS, CDR2 YYNGEE. The CDR3 runs to 15 residues. The J segment lost 3 bases and the V segment lost 3 bases, leaving 5 bases of the junction unmatched. The CDR3 sequence: CASSALGLAEETQYF. CDR3 DNA sequence: TGTGCCAGCAGCGCCCTCGGACTAGCGGAAGAGACCCAGTACTTC.

The V and J genes are TRBV7-8 and TRBJ1-4; TRBD1 aligns across 10 bases. V trimming: 6 bases; J trimming: 3 bases; junction bases outside the gene matches: 4. The CDR3 has 15 residues. CDR1 SGHVS and CDR2 FQNEAQ come from the germline V gene. The CDR3 bases are TGTGCCAGCAGGGGACAGGGGACCTCTAATGAAAAACTGTTTTTT. This gives the protein CASRGQGTSNEKLFF.

The gene calls are TRBV5-1 and TRBJ2-1; 7 bases fit TRBD1. CDR3 length equals 14 residues. The germline CDR1 and CDR2 sequences are SGHRS and YFSETQ. V gave up 6 bases and J gave up 5 bases; unmatched junction bases: 8. CDR3 protein: CASTPTGRDNEQFF. The CDR3 DNA follows: TGCGCCAGCACCCCGACAGGGCGGGACAATGAGCAGTTCTTC.

This clone was seen a few times. CDR3 in amino acids: CASSYSESNQPQHF. DNA for the CDR3: TGTGCCAGCAGTTATTCGGAGTCCAATCAGCCCCAGCATTTT. The chain recombines TRBV6-6 with TRBJ1-5; D not certain. There are 14 residues in the CDR3. From germline, CDR1 is MNHNY and CDR2 SVGAGI (reference sequence). V was cut by 3 bases and J by 3 bases, with 9 bases left in between.

The rearrangement links TRBV7-3 to TRBJ2-1; 10 positions match TRBD1. CDR1 and CDR2 (germline): SGHTA, FQGTGA. The CDR3 has 19 residues. The J segment lost 3 bases and the V segment lost 5 bases, leaving 16 bases of the junction unmatched. CDR3 in amino acids: CASSMTGGLRLADYNEQFF. In DNA, the CDR3 is TGTGCCAGCAGCATGACAGGGGGCTTGAGGCTAGCGGACTACAATGAGCAGTTCTTC.

The V and J genes are TRBV5-6 and TRBJ2-5, with D possibly matching TRBD1 (5 bases). Germline CDR1 is SGHDT and CDR2 is YYEEEE. The V and J ends lost 4 bases and 5 bases respectively, with 12 bases between them. The CDR3 has 13 residues. The DNA of the CDR3 is TGTGCCAGCAGCGTCCAGGGTCCGGAGACCCAGTACTTC. Translating gives CASSVQGPETQYF.

The CDR3 DNA follows: TGTGCCAGCAGCTCCGGCGGCACGAGCTCCTACAATGAGCAGTTCTTC. It translates to CASSSGGTSSYNEQFF. The V call is TRBV5-4, the J call TRBJ2-1; D gene unclear. The V end lost 3 bases, the J end lost 0 bases, and 13 bases lay between the germline ends. Germline CDR1 SGHNT, CDR2 YYREEE (reference sequence). The length of the CDR3 is 16 residues.

This sequence joins TRBV7-9 and TRBJ1-2; unclear D gene. The germline V and J ends were trimmed by 5 bases and 3 bases, with 4 bases remaining between them. The germline CDR1 and CDR2 sequences are SEHNR and FQNEAQ (reference sequence). The CDR3 runs 11 residues. CDR3 coding DNA: TGTGCCAGCAGCCGTGACTATGGCTACACCTTC. Translation gives CASSRDYGYTF.

In its sample, this clone was seen once. This chain joins TRBV19 and TRBJ1-5, with D possibly being TRBD1 (5 bases). Germline CDR1 and CDR2: LNHDA and SQIVND (reference sequence). This CDR3 is 18 amino acids long. V shed 1 base and J shed 2 bases, with 18 bases lying between them. CDR3 sequence (DNA): TGTGCCAGTAGTATAGTGCGCCTGGCAGGACATGGCAATCAGCCCCAGCATTTT. Encoded protein: CASSIVRLAGHGNQPQHF.

The rearrangement uses TRBV28 and TRBJ1-1, with D possibly being TRBD1 (6 bases). The CDR3 length is 14 residues. Trimming stripped 4 bases from V and 5 bases from J, with 14 bases between. Germline-derived CDR1 and CDR2 are MDHEN and SYDVKM. The CDR3, as DNA: TGTGCCAGCAGTTCAGGGGCTTCGAATACTGAAGCTTTCTTT. Translating gives CASSSGASNTEAFF.

The chain's CDR3 is CAISEFPGRNEQFF. CDR3 nucleotide sequence: TGTGCCATCAGTGAGTTCCCAGGTAGGAATGAGCAGTTCTTC. This chain links TRBV10-3 with TRBJ2-1; D remains unclear. Germline V gene data show CDR1 as ENHRY and CDR2 as SYGVKD. The V and J ends lost 1 base and 7 bases respectively, with 11 bases between them. The CDR3 has 14 amino acids.

This chain uses TRBV4-1 with TRBJ2-7, with a possible D match to TRBD2 (6 bases). The germline V gene has CDR1 MGHRA and CDR2 YSYEKL. The CDR3 has 13 amino acids. The V and J ends lost 0 bases and 7 bases respectively, with 10 bases between them. CDR3 amino acids: CASSQENAGEQYF. The DNA of the CDR3 is TGCGCCAGCAGCCAAGAAAATGCGGGGGAGCAGTACTTC.

This clone was counted a few times. Mismatch with germline at one junction end may stem from a read error. This rearrangement joins TRBV14 to TRBJ2-1, with D hard to call. The V gene's germline CDR1 is SGHDN and CDR2 FVKESK. This CDR3 has 12 amino acids. The CDR3 DNA reads as TGTGCCAGCAGCCAAGTCTACCATGAGCAGTTCTTC. Its translation is CASSQVYHEQFF.

The chain combines TRBV6-4 with TRBJ2-1; a possible D gene is TRBD2 (6 bases). This CDR3 is built from 15 residues. Looked up from germline, CDR1 is MRHNA and CDR2 is SNTAGT. The germline V and J ends were trimmed by 5 bases and 7 bases, with 18 bases remaining between them. As DNA, the CDR3 is TGTGCCAGCAGTATTGGGGACTCCGGGTTGAATGAGCAGTTCTTC. This translates into CASSIGDSGLNEQFF.

This sequence joins TRBV10-3 and TRBJ2-3; tentatively, D is TRBD2 (6 bases). V was trimmed by 5 bases and J by 0 bases, leaving 12 bases between them. Looked up from germline, CDR1 is ENHRY and CDR2 is SYGVKD. The CDR3 is 15 amino acids. Written as DNA, the CDR3 is TGTGCCATCAGTCAAAGCGGGTACAGCACAGATACGCAGTATTTT. Its protein product is CAISQSGYSTDTQYF.

As DNA, the CDR3 is TGCAGCGTTGTACGGCTAGCGGGGTTGGATACGCAGTATTTT. Encoded protein: CSVVRLAGLDTQYF. The chain uses TRBV29-1 and TRBJ2-3, with 9 bases fitting TRBD2. Germline trimming cut 4 bases from V and 6 bases from J; bases unmatched to any gene: 8. Germline lookup yields CDR1 SQVTM and CDR2 ANQGSEA. The CDR3 is made up of 14 amino acids.

V usage is TRBV30 and J usage is TRBJ1-6, with D tentatively TRBD1 (5 bases). The germline V gene has CDR1 GTSNPN and CDR2 SVGIG (reference sequence). The CDR3 runs to 16 residues. V was clipped by 0 bases and J by 0 bases, with 9 bases between them. In nucleotides, the CDR3 is TGTGCCTGGAGTGTAAGGGGCAGCTCCTATAATTCACCCCTCCACTTT. Its protein product is CAWSVRGSSYNSPLHF.